This T cell receptor (beta chain) was recovered during a study of CD8 T cells in ankylosing spondylitis. Points from the study as a whole: There was a TCR beta motif, made of several highly homologous variants, that appeared characteristic of ankylosing spondylitis blood.

TCRdb processed the 5' RACE reads anew with MiXCR; each CDR3 protein has one entry. Of about 800,000 distinct CDR3 sequences in the sample, 12% are singletons; the top ten hold about 0.5%. This clonotype was recorded many times. Its antigen is not identified. This TCR derives from a male donor with ankylosing spondylitis. The sample taken for sequencing was blood, either unsorted or a sorted T cell fraction (not recorded which).

The CDR3 DNA sequence: TGTGCCAGCAGCAGGGTTATTAGTCAGCCCCAGCATTTT. Its translation is CASSRVISQPQHF. This chain connects TRBV7-2 to TRBJ1-5; D remains ambiguous. With 5 bases removed from V and 6 bases from J, the gap between germline ends came to 11 bases. The germline V gene encodes CDR1 SGHTA and CDR2 FQGNSA. This CDR3 comprises 13 residues. The entire variable domain, with the rest obtained from reference TRBV7-2 and TRBJ1-5, is as follows: GAGVSQSPSNKVTEKGKDVELRCDPISGHTALYWYRQSLGQGLEFLIYFQGNSAPDKSGLPSDRFSAERTGGSVSTLTIQRTQQEDSAVYLCASSRVISQPQHFGDGTRLSIL.